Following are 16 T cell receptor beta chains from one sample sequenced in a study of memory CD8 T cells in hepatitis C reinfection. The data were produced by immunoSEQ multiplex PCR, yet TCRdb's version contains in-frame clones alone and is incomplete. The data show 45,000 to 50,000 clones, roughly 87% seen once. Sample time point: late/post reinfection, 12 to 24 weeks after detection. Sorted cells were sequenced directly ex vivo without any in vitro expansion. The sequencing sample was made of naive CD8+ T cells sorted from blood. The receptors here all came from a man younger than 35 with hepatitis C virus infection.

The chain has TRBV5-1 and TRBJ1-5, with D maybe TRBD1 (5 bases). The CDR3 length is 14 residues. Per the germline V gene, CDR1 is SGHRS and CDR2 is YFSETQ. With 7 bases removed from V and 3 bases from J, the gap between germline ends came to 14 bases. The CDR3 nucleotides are TGCGCCAGCGGGCGAGACAGATACAATCAGCCCCAGCATTTT. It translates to CASGRDRYNQPQHF.

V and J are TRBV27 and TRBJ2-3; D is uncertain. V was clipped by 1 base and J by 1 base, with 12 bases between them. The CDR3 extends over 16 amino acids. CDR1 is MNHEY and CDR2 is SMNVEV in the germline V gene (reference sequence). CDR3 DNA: TGTGCCAGCAGTTTATTAAGGAGTCAAGGCACAGATACGCAGTATTTT. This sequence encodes CASSLLRSQGTDTQYF.

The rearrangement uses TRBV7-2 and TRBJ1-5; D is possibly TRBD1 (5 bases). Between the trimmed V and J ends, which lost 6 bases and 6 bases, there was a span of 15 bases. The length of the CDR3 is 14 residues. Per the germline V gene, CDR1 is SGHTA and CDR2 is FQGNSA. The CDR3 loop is CASRTLGGGQPQHF. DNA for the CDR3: TGTGCCAGCAGGACACTGGGGGGGGGTCAGCCCCAGCATTTT.

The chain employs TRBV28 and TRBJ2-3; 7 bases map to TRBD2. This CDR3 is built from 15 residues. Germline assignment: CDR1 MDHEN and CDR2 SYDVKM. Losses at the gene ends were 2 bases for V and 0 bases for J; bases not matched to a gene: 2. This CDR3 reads CASSLLAASTDTQYF. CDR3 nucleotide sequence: TGTGCCAGCAGTTTACTAGCGGCTAGCACAGATACGCAGTATTTT.

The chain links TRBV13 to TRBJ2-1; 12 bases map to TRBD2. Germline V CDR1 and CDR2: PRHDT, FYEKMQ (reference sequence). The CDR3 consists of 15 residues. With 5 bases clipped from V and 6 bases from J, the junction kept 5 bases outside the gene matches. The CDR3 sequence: CASSATSGRSNEQFF. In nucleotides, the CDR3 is TGTGCCAGCAGCGCGACTAGCGGGAGATCCAATGAGCAGTTCTTC.

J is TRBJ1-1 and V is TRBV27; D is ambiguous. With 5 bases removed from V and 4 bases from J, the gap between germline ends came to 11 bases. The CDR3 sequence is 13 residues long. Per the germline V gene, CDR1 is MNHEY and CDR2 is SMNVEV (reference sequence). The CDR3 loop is CASSPGYPTEAFF. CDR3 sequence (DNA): TGTGCCAGCAGTCCCGGGTATCCCACTGAAGCTTTCTTT.

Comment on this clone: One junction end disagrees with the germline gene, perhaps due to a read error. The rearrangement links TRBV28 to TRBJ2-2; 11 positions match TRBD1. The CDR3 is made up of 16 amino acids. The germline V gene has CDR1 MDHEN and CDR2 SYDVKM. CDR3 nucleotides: TGTGCCAGCAGTTTGCGGGACAGGGGGAACACCGAGGAGCTGTTTTTT. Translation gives CASSLRDRGNTEELFF.

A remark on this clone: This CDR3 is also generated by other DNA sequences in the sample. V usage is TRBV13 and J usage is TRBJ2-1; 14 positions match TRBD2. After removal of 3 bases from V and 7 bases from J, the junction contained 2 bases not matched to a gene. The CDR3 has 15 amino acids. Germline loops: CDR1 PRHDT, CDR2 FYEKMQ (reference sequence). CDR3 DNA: TGTGCCAGCAGCTTGGGACTAGCGGGAGAGAATGAGCAGTTCTTC. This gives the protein CASSLGLAGENEQFF.

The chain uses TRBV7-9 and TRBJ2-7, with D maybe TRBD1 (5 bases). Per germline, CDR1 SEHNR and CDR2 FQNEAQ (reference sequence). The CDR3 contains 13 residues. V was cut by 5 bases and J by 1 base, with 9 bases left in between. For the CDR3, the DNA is TGTGCCAGCAGCCAACAGGAGTCCTACGAGCAGTACTTC. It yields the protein CASSQQESYEQYF. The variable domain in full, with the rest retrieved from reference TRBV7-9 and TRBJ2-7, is DTGVSQNPRHKITKRGQNVTFRCDPISEHNRLYWYRQTLGQGPEFLTYFQNEAQLEKSRLLSDRFSAERPKGSFSTLEIQRTEQGDSAMYLCASSQQESYEQYFGPGTRLTVT.

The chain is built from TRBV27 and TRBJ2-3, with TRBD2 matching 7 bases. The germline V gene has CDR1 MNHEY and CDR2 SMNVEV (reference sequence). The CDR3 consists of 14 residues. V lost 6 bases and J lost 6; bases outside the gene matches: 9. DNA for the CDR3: TGTGCCAGCAGCCCCCCGGGGGGAACGGATACGCAGTATTTT. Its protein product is CASSPPGGTDTQYF.

CDR3 protein: CSVWTSGNEQFF. CDR3 DNA: TGCAGCGTTTGGACTAGCGGGAATGAGCAGTTCTTC. The chain uses TRBV29-1 and TRBJ2-1; TRBD2 matches at 11 bases. V lost 5 bases, J lost 7 bases, and 1 base stayed unmatched. Germline V gives CDR1 SQVTM, CDR2 ANQGSEA. The CDR3 contains 12 residues.

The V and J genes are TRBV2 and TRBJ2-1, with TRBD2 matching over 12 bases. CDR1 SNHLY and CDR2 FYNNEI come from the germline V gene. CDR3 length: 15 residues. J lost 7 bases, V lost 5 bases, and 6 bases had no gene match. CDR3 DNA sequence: TGTGCCAGCAGTCCGACTAGCGGGAGTAGTAATGAGCAGTTCTTC. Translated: CASSPTSGSSNEQFF.

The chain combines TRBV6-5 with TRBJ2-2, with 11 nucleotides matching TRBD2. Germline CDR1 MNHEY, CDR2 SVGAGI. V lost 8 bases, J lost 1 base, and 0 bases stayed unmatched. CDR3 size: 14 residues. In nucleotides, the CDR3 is TGTGCCAGCGGGACTAGCGGGAACACCGGGGAGCTGTTTTTT. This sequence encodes CASGTSGNTGELFF.

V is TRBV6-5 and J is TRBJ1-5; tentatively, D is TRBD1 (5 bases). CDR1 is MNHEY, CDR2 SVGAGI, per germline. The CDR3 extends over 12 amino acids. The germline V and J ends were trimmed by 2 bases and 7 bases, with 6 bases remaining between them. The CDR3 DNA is TGTGCCAGCAGTTACGGGGCCCAGCCCCAGCATTTT. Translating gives CASSYGAQPQHF.

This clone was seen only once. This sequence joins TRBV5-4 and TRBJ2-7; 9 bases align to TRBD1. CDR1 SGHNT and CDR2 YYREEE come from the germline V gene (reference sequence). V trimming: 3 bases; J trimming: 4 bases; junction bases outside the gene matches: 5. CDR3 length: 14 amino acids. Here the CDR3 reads CASSSTGGKYEQYF. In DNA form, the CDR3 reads TGTGCCAGCAGCTCGACAGGGGGAAAGTACGAGCAGTACTTC. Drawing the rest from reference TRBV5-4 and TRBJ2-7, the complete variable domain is ETGVTQSPTHLIKTRGQQVTLRCSSQSGHNTVSWYQQALGQGPQFIFQYYREEENGRGNFPPRFSGLQFPNYSSELNVNALELDDSALYLCASSSTGGKYEQYFGPGTRLTVT.

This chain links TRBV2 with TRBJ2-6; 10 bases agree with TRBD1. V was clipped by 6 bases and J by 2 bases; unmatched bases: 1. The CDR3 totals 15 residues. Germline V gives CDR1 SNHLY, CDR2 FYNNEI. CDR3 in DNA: TGTGCCAGCAGGGGGACAGGGGCTGGGGCCAACGTCCTGACTTTC. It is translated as CASRGTGAGANVLTF. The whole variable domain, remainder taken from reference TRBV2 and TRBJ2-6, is EPEVTQTPSHQVTQMGQEVILRCVPISNHLYFYWYRQILGQKVEFLVSFYNNEISEKSEIFDDQFSVERPDGSNFTLKIRSTKLEDSAMYFCASRGTGAGANVLTFGAGSRLTVL.